Each of the 30 T cell receptor beta chains below was sequenced from the same sample in a study of metastatic and nonmetastatic thyroid tumors (dated by TCRdb to between 2020 and 2021). Receptor amplification or capture employed PCR. The instrument given in TCRdb is Illumina HiSeq 4000. TCRdb handled the public reads itself, with Q25 trimming in fastp and clone calling in MiXCR, and kept productive beta chains. In this sample the table shows several thousand clones, about a third of which occur a single time. 16% of the sample is taken by the ten largest. No patient had received any treatment before thyroid surgery. The sequenced sample was adjacent normal tissue. Receptor source: a female donor with papillary thyroid cancer or a benign thyroid nodule (not recorded which). Some clones in this sample may be carry-over from other donors' samples.

This chain links TRBV11-3 with TRBJ2-6; 8 bases are a match to TRBD1. This CDR3 has 16 amino acids. Germline CDR1 reads SGHNT; CDR2 reads YENEEA. Unmatched junction bases numbered 4, after V lost 6 bases and J lost 0 bases. This CDR3 reads CASRDRGFSGANVLTF. The DNA of the CDR3 is TGTGCCAGCAGAGACAGGGGATTCTCTGGGGCCAACGTCCTGACTTTC.

As regards this clone: This specimen includes other DNA sequences encoding the same CDR3. The genes are TRBV20-1 and TRBJ2-7, with 9 bases fitting TRBD2. V lost 4 bases to trimming and J lost 4 bases; unmatched junction nucleotides: 5. This CDR3 contains 13 residues. The V gene's germline CDR1 is DFQATT and CDR2 SNEGSKA (reference sequence). The CDR3 loop reads CSATGLACYEQYF. DNA for the CDR3: TGCAGTGCTACAGGACTAGCGTGTTACGAGCAGTACTTC.

This clone has a handful of counts. The V call is TRBV9, the J call TRBJ2-3, with no clear D. CDR1 is SGDLS and CDR2 is YYNGEE in the germline V gene. Trimming removed 0 bases at V and 6 bases at J, with 2 bases between. This CDR3 has 11 amino acids. The chain's CDR3 is CASSVDDTQYF. The CDR3 DNA follows: TGTGCCAGCAGCGTAGATGATACGCAGTATTTT.

The rearrangement links TRBV12-3 or TRBV12-4 to TRBJ2-7; 12 bases agree with TRBD2. This CDR3 has 14 amino acids. V lost 6 bases, J lost 5 bases, and 5 bases stayed unmatched. The CDR3 sequence is CASSDGLAGNEQYF. In DNA form, the CDR3 reads TGTGCCAGCAGCGACGGACTAGCGGGAAACGAGCAGTACTTC.

This chain joins TRBV7-3 and TRBJ1-1; a possible D gene is TRBD1 (6 bases). V gave up 0 bases and J gave up 0 bases, with 8 bases separating them. This CDR3 region has 15 residues. Germline CDR1 reads SGHTA; CDR2 reads FQGTGA. The DNA for the CDR3 is TGTGCCAGCAGCTTAACCAGGGGAATGAACACTGAAGCTTTCTTT. This gives the protein CASSLTRGMNTEAFF.

The chain uses TRBV9 and TRBJ2-7; 10 nucleotides align to TRBD1. The CDR3 loop spans 14 amino acids. The ends lost 4 bases at V and 5 bases at J; junction bases unmatched: 6. Germline CDR1 reads SGDLS; CDR2 reads YYNGEE. DNA of the CDR3: TGTGCCAGCAGCAGCCGGGACAGGGGAAACGAGCAGTACTTC. Protein: CASSSRDRGNEQYF.

The rearrangement uses TRBV28 and TRBJ1-2; D unclear. The germline gives CDR1 MDHEN, CDR2 SYDVKM. The CDR3 loop spans 11 amino acids. The V end was cut by 7 bases, the J end by 5 bases, with 8 bases between. The CDR3: CASTQYYGYTF. Here the CDR3 DNA reads TGTGCCAGCACCCAGTATTATGGCTACACCTTC.

The J gene is TRBJ2-7, the V gene TRBV5-1, with 7 nucleotides matching TRBD1. The CDR3 is 15 amino acids. J gave up 5 bases and V 2 bases, and 10 bases lay outside the gene matches. Germline V gene data show CDR1 as SGHRS and CDR2 as YFSETQ. CDR3 residues: CASSFRWDSRDEQYF. CDR3 in DNA: TGCGCCAGCAGCTTTCGATGGGACAGTAGGGACGAGCAGTACTTC.

This clone came up a few times. The CDR3 region is CATSDTAGTGLYNEQFF. The CDR3 DNA sequence: TGTGCCACCAGTGATACCGCCGGGACAGGGCTCTACAATGAGCAGTTCTTC. The genes are TRBV24-1 and TRBJ2-1; 9 positions match TRBD1. The ends lost 3 bases at V and 3 bases at J; junction bases unmatched: 8. Germline V gene sequence: CDR1 KGHDR, CDR2 SFDVKD. This CDR3 is 17 amino acids long.

The rearrangement uses TRBV4-1 and TRBJ2-7; D unresolved. The CDR3 has 14 amino acids. The germline gives CDR1 MGHRA, CDR2 YSYEKL. Trimming took off 0 bases at V and 5 bases at J, with 11 bases between the two ends. In DNA form, the CDR3 reads TGCGCCAGCAGCCAAGATGCGACACCCCACGAGCAGTACTTC. Its protein product is CASSQDATPHEQYF.

Only a few counts were recorded for this clone. In DNA, the CDR3 is TGTGCCAGCAGTTTAAGGGGGACAGTTTACAATGAGCAGTTCTTC. Its protein product is CASSLRGTVYNEQFF. V usage is TRBV28 and J usage is TRBJ2-1; 7 bases are shared with TRBD1. The germline V gene encodes CDR1 MDHEN and CDR2 SYDVKM. This CDR3 has 15 residues. V dropped 2 bases and J dropped 4; count of bases not matched to a gene: 5.

The V and J genes are TRBV3-1 and TRBJ2-7; D might be TRBD2 (5 bases). This CDR3 has 15 residues. V was pared by 3 bases and J by 0 bases, with 12 bases between. In germline, CDR1 is LGHDT, CDR2 YNNKEL (reference sequence). DNA of the CDR3: TGTGCCAGCAGCCAGGGAGCAATCAGCTCCTACGAGCAGTACTTC. It is translated as CASSQGAISSYEQYF.

The rearrangement joins TRBV5-8 to TRBJ1-1; D ambiguous. The germline gives CDR1 SGHTS, CDR2 YDEGEE. V lost 4 bases, J lost 12 bases, and 16 bases lay in between. This CDR3 is 12 amino acids long. CDR3 sequence (DNA): TGTGCCAGCAGCCCTAGTAGGTGGGTAACTTTCTTT. Protein: CASSPSRWVTFF. Complete variable domain (other parts from reference TRBV5-8 and TRBJ1-1): EAGVTQSPTHLIKTRGQQATLRCSPISGHTSVYWYQQALGLGLQFLLWYDEGEERNRGNFPPRFSGRQFPNYSSELNVNALELEDSALYLCASSPSRWVTFFGQGTRLTVV.

This clone was seen a handful of times. J is TRBJ2-7 and V is TRBV11-2; D may correspond to TRBD1 or TRBD2 (5 bases each). The germline CDR1 and CDR2 sequences are SGHAT and FQNNGV. The CDR3 loop spans 15 amino acids. V was shortened by 5 bases and J by 0 bases, with 14 bases between the two germline ends. The CDR3 region is CASSHEPGPSYEQYF. As DNA, the CDR3 is TGTGCCAGCAGCCATGAACCGGGACCCTCCTACGAGCAGTACTTC.

To note about this clone: A much larger clone differs from this one at a single base, so this may be a read error. This chain uses TRBV6-1 with TRBJ1-1; D gene uncertain. The germline gives CDR1 MNHNS, CDR2 SASEGT. The CDR3 runs to 15 residues. The CDR3 spells CASSRTGVFPGEVFF. The CDR3 region has the DNA TGTGCCAGCAGTCGGACGGGTGTGTTCCCAGGTGAAGTTTTCTTT.

There are a few counts of this clone. V usage is TRBV12-3 or TRBV12-4 and J usage is TRBJ1-1; D is perhaps TRBD1 (5 bases). Trimming pared 8 bases from V and 6 bases from J, leaving 16 bases between. The CDR3 sequence is 13 residues long. This CDR3 reads CASSLVGDAEAFF. CDR3 coding DNA: TGTGCCAGCTCGTTGGTGGGGGACGCTGAAGCTTTCTTT.

The V and J genes are TRBV18 and TRBJ2-5; TRBD2 matches 11 bases. In germline, CDR1 is KGHSH, CDR2 LQKENI. V dropped 5 bases and J dropped 4; count of bases not matched to a gene: 6. The CDR3 has 15 amino acids. The CDR3 DNA sequence: TGTGCCAGCTCAGCACTAGCGGGAGTGGGAGAGACCCAGTACTTC. Amino acids: CASSALAGVGETQYF.

The chain is built from TRBV4-2 and TRBJ2-3; 10 bases align to TRBD2. V was pared by 4 bases and J by 4 bases, with 11 bases of the junction left unmatched. Germline loops: CDR1 LGHNA, CDR2 YNFKEQ. The CDR3 is 17 amino acids. CDR3 DNA sequence: TGTGCCAGCAGCCGGAAGGACAGCGGGGGGGCCCCAGATACGCAGTATTTT. Its protein product is CASSRKDSGGAPDTQYF.

This clone occurred a few times. V usage is TRBV12-3 or TRBV12-4 and J usage is TRBJ2-7, with a weak D call TRBD1 (5 bases). The ends were cut back, 7 bases at V and 5 bases at J, with 15 bases in the middle. The CDR3 length is 13 residues. The CDR3 is CASTGHSLDEQYF. The CDR3 region has the DNA TGTGCCAGCACTGGACATTCTCTCGACGAGCAGTACTTC.

This chain connects TRBV7-8 to TRBJ1-6; 11 nucleotides line up with TRBD1. J was trimmed by 10 bases and V by 0 bases; bases with no gene match: 8. Germline loops: CDR1 SGHVS, CDR2 FQNEAQ. There are 17 residues in the CDR3. As DNA, the CDR3 is TGTGCCAGCAGCTTAGCCCGGACAGGGGGCCCACGATCACCCCTCCACTTT. Protein product: CASSLARTGGPRSPLHF.

This rearrangement joins TRBV20-1 to TRBJ1-1, with 9 bases identical to TRBD1. The CDR3 is 12 residues long. The V gene end was trimmed by 6 bases and the J gene end by 6 bases; junction bases not matched to a gene: 5. Germline V gene lookup returns CDR1 DFQATT and CDR2 SNEGSKA (reference sequence). The CDR3 DNA is TGCAGTGCACCTGGACAGGGGTCTGAAGCTTTCTTT. The encoded protein is CSAPGQGSEAFF.

J is TRBJ2-2 and V is TRBV3-1; tentative D call: TRBD1 (6 bases). CDR3 size: 14 residues. The V end lost 2 bases, the J end lost 6 bases, and 10 bases lay between the germline ends. Germline CDR1 LGHDT, CDR2 YNNKEL (reference sequence). The CDR3 loop is CASSQNRASGELFF. The CDR3 bases are TGTGCCAGCAGCCAAAACAGGGCATCCGGGGAGCTGTTTTTT.

CDR3 sequence: CASSQDSTSGYEQYF. Written as DNA, the CDR3 is TGCGCCAGCAGCCAAGATAGCACTAGCGGCTACGAGCAGTACTTC. This sequence joins TRBV4-1 and TRBJ2-7, with 8 bases aligning to TRBD2. The CDR3 is 15 amino acids. Per germline, CDR1 MGHRA and CDR2 YSYEKL. V dropped 0 bases and J dropped 3; count of bases not matched to a gene: 4.

J is TRBJ2-1 and V is TRBV20-1, with 9 bases matching TRBD2. Germline-derived CDR1 and CDR2 are DFQATT and SNEGSKA (reference sequence). The junction had 1 base not matched to a gene; V was cut back by 1 base and J by 0 bases. The CDR3 covers 15 residues. The CDR3 protein is CSARGLADSYNEQFF. CDR3 nucleotide sequence: TGCAGTGCTAGAGGACTAGCGGACTCCTACAATGAGCAGTTCTTC.

The chain links TRBV12-3 or TRBV12-4 to TRBJ2-1; TRBD2 matches at 13 bases. The CDR3 spans 16 residues. V was pared by 1 base and J by 9 bases, with 6 bases of the junction left unmatched. The chain's CDR3 is CASSLGTSGRIGEQFF. Written as DNA, the CDR3 is TGTGCCAGCAGTTTAGGGACTAGCGGGAGAATAGGTGAGCAGTTCTTC.

This clone was seen repeatedly, ten times or more. The chain joins TRBV28 to TRBJ2-7; D unclear. The CDR3 extends over 13 amino acids. Trimming took off 5 bases at V and 2 bases at J, with 10 bases between the two ends. Looked up from germline, CDR1 is MDHEN and CDR2 is SYDVKM. The CDR3 sequence: CASSDHTPYEQYF. The CDR3 coding sequence is TGTGCCAGCAGTGACCACACACCCTACGAGCAGTACTTC.

This sequence joins TRBV7-6 and TRBJ2-7, with TRBD1 as a possible D gene (5 bases). In germline, CDR1 is SGHVS, CDR2 FNYEAQ. CDR3 length: 15 amino acids. V lost 1 base, J lost 1 base, and 11 bases lay in between. CDR3 DNA: TGTGCCAGCAGCTTAGGAAGGGGCCAGTCCTACGAGCAGTACTTC. It codes for CASSLGRGQSYEQYF.

The genes are TRBV2 and TRBJ2-3, with D possibly being TRBD2 (5 bases). Germline CDR1 is SNHLY and CDR2 is FYNNEI. Deletions cut 1 base from V and 4 bases from J, with 12 bases between. This CDR3 region has 15 residues. The CDR3 nucleotides read TGTGCCAGCAGTGAAGACCGGGGAGCCGCAGATACGCAGTATTTT. Protein sequence: CASSEDRGAADTQYF.

This chain links TRBV2 with TRBJ1-2; 7 nucleotides match TRBD1. The CDR3 totals 14 residues. J lost 7 bases, V lost 3 bases, and 8 bases had no gene match. The germline V gene has CDR1 SNHLY and CDR2 FYNNEI. In DNA form, the CDR3 reads TGTGCCAGCAGTGACCCAGGGACAGTGGCTGGCTACACCTTC. It is translated as CASSDPGTVAGYTF.

Judged by abundance, this clone is medium-sized. The chain combines TRBV18 with TRBJ2-7; D unresolved. The V gene lost 2 bases and the J gene lost 7 bases, with 12 bases spanning the gap. The V gene's germline CDR1 is KGHSH and CDR2 LQKENI. This CDR3 contains 13 residues. The CDR3 DNA is TGTGCCAGCTCACCAGTCTCCGTTAGGGAGCAGTACTTC. It codes for CASSPVSVREQYF.